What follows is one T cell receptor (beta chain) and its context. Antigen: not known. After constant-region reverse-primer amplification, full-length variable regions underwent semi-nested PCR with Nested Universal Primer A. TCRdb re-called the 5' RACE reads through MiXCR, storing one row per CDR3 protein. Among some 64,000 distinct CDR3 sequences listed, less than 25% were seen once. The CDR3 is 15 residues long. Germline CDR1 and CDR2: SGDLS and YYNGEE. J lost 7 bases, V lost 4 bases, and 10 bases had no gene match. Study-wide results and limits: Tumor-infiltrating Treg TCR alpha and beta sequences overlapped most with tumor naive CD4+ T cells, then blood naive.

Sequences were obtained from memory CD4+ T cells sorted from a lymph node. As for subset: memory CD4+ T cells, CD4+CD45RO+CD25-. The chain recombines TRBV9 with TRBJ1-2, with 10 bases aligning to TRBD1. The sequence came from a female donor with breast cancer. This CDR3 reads CASSPWDRGDGGYTF. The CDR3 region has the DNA TGTGCCAGCAGCCCGTGGGACAGGGGTGATGGTGGCTACACCTTC.